Presented here are 5 T cell receptor beta chains from one specimen sequenced in a study of T cell clones after liver transplantation. Assay: immunoSEQ multiplex PCR; the TCRdb copy retains only in-frame clones and omits some. The repertoire holds around 97,000 clones, with around 84% as singletons. This sample comprised CD4+ T cells from blood, obtained approximately 45 months after liver transplant. The source is a human patient who received a liver transplant. Part of the T cell pool may stem from the graft donor.

In this sample, this clone turned up a few times. The chain has TRBV2 and TRBJ2-3; 10 nucleotides agree with TRBD2. J lost 5 bases, V lost 8 bases, and 4 bases had no gene match. CDR3 length: 13 amino acids. Germline V CDR1 and CDR2: SNHLY, FYNNEI. In nucleotides, the CDR3 is TGTGCCAGCTCTAGCGGGGGTGAAGATACGCAGTATTTT. It encodes CASSSGGEDTQYF. Supplemented by reference TRBV2 and TRBJ2-3, the full variable domain reads EPEVTQTPSHQVTQMGQEVILRCVPISNHLYFYWYRQILGQKVEFLVSFYNNEISEKSEIFDDQFSVERPDGSNFTLKIRSTKLEDSAMYFCASSSGGEDTQYFGPGTRLTVL.

The rearrangement links TRBV9 to TRBJ2-7, with 10 bases that match TRBD1. Germline CDR1 reads SGDLS; CDR2 reads YYNGEE. The CDR3 is 16 amino acids. The trim removed 2 bases at V and 3 bases at J, leaving 8 bases unmatched. This chain's CDR3 is CASSVSGTGVLYEQYF. CDR3 DNA sequence: TGTGCCAGCAGCGTCTCCGGGACAGGGGTTCTCTACGAGCAGTACTTC. Full variable domain (remainder filled in from reference TRBV9 and TRBJ2-7): DSGVTQTPKHLITATGQRVTLRCSPRSGDLSVYWYQQSLDQGLQFLIQYYNGEERAKGNILERFSAQQFPDLHSELNLSSLELGDSALYFCASSVSGTGVLYEQYFGPGTRLTVT.

The genes are TRBV5-1 and TRBJ1-4; TRBD1 aligns across 10 bases. Germline-derived CDR1 and CDR2 are SGHRS and YFSETQ. The V gene end was trimmed by 2 bases and the J gene end by 6 bases; junction bases not matched to a gene: 4. The CDR3 totals 15 residues. This CDR3 is CASSFGGTGDEKLFF. The CDR3, as DNA: TGCGCCAGCAGCTTCGGCGGGACAGGGGATGAAAAACTGTTTTTT.

The chain has TRBV19 and TRBJ1-2, with no clear D. The germline CDR1 and CDR2 sequences are LNHDA and SQIVND (reference sequence). This CDR3 has 13 residues. V dropped 5 bases and J dropped 1 base, with 8 bases sitting between them. In DNA, the CDR3 is TGTGCCAGTAGTGACGGAAATAACTATGGCTACACCTTC. Protein: CASSDGNNYGYTF.

This chain links TRBV7-2 with TRBJ1-1, with D possibly matching TRBD1 (5 bases). In germline, CDR1 is SGHTA, CDR2 FQGNSA. The CDR3 length is 15 residues. V shed 5 bases and J shed 5 bases, with 18 bases lying between them. The CDR3 loop is CASSPNPGGGTEAFF. Here the CDR3 DNA reads TGTGCCAGCAGCCCTAACCCTGGGGGTGGGACTGAAGCTTTCTTT.